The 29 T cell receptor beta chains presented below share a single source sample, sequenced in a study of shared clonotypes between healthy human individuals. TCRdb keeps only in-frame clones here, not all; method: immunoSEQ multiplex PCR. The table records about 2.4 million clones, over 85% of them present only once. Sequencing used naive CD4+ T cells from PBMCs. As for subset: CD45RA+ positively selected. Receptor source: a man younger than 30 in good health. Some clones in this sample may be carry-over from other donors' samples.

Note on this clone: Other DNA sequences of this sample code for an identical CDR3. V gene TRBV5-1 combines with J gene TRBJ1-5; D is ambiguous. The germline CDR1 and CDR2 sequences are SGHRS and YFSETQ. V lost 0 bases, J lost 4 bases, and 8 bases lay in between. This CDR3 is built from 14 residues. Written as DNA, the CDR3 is TGCGCCAGCAGCTTGGATGGTTTAAATCAGCCCCAGCATTTT. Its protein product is CASSLDGLNQPQHF.

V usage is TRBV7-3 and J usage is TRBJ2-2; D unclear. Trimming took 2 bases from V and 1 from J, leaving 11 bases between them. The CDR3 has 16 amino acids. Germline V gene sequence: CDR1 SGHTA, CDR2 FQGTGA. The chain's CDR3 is CASSLLGQQNTGELFF. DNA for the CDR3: TGTGCCAGCAGCTTATTAGGGCAGCAGAACACCGGGGAGCTGTTTTTT.

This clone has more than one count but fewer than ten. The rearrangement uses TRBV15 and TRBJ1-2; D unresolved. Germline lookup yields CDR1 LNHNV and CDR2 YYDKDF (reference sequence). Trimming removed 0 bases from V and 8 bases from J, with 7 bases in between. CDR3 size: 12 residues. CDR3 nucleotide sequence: TGTGCCACCAGCAGAGATCAGTGGGGCTACACCTTC. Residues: CATSRDQWGYTF.

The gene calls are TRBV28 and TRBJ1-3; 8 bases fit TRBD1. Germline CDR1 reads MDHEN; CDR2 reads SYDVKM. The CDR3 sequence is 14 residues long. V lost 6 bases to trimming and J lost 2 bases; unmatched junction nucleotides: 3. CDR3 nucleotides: TGTGCCAGCAGGCAACAGGGGGCTGGAAACACCATATATTTT. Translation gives CASRQQGAGNTIYF.

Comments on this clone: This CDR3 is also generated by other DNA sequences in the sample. The CDR3 reads CASSLPGGYGYTF. The CDR3 DNA is TGTGCCAGCAGCTTACCCGGGGGCTATGGCTACACCTTC. The chain has TRBV7-2 and TRBJ1-2, with TRBD1 as a possible D gene (5 bases). This CDR3 comprises 13 residues. From germline, CDR1 is SGHTA and CDR2 FQGNSA. V was cut by 2 bases and J by 4 bases, with 8 bases left in between.

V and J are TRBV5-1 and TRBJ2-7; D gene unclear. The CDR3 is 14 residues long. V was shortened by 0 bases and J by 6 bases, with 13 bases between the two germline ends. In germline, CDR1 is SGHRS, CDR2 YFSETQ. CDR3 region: CASSLVIPPAEQYF. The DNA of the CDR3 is TGCGCCAGCAGCTTGGTCATCCCCCCGGCCGAGCAGTACTTC.

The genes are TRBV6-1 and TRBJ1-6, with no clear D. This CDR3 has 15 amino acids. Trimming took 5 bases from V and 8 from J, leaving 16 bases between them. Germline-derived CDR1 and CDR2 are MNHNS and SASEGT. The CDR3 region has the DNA TGTGCCAGCAGTTCCCCGTCGGCACCTCATTCACCCCTCCACTTT. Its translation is CASSSPSAPHSPLHF.

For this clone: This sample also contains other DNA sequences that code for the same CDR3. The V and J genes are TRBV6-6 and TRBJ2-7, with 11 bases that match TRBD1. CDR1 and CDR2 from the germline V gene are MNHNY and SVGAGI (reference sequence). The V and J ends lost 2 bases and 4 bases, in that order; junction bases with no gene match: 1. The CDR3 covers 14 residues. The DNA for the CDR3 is TGTGCCAGCAGTTACGGGACAGGGGGATACGAGCAGTACTTC. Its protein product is CASSYGTGGYEQYF.

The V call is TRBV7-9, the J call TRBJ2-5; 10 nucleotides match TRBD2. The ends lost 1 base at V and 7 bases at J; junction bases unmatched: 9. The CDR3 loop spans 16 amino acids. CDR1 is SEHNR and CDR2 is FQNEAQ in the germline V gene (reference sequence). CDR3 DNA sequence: TGTGCCAGCAGCTTAGGGAGTAGCGGGAGGACTTTGACCCAGTACTTC. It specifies CASSLGSSGRTLTQYF.

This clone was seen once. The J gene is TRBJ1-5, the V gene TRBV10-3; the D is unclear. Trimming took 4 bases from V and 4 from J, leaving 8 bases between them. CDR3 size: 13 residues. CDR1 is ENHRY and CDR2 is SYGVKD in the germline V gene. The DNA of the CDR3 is TGTGCCATCAGTGCCCGCGAGAATCAGCCCCAGCATTTT. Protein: CAISARENQPQHF.

CDR3 amino acids: CAIRTGTSVYEQYF. The CDR3 DNA follows: TGTGCCATCAGAACCGGGACTAGCGTTTACGAGCAGTACTTC. The chain has TRBV10-3 and TRBJ2-5; TRBD2 aligns across 10 bases. The J call may not be correct, given that the DNA end is closer to TRBJ2-7. The germline V gene encodes CDR1 ENHRY and CDR2 SYGVKD. The CDR3 loop spans 14 amino acids.

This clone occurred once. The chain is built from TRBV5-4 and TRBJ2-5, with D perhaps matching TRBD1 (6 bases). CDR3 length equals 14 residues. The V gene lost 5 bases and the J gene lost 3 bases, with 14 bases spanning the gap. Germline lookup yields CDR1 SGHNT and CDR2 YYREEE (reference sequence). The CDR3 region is CASSARDIEETQYF. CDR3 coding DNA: TGTGCCAGCAGTGCCCGGGACATTGAAGAGACCCAGTACTTC.

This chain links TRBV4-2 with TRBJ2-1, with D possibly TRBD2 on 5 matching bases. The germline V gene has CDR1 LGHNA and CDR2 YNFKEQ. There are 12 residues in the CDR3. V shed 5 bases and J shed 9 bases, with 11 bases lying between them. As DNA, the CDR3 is TGTGCCAGCAGCTCCCCGAGCGGTGAGCAGTTCTTC. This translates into CASSSPSGEQFF.

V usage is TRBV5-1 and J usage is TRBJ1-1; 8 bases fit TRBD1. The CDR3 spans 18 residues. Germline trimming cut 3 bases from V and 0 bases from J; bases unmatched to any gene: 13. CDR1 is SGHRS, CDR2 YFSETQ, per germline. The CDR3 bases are TGCGCCAGCAGCTCCCCGCAGACAGGGGAGGGCATGAACACTGAAGCTTTCTTT. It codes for CASSSPQTGEGMNTEAFF. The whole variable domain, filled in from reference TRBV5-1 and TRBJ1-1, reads KAGVTQTPRYLIKTRGQQVTLSCSPISGHRSVSWYQQTPGQGLQFLFEYFSETQRNKGNFPGRFSGRQFSNSRSEMNVSTLELGDSALYLCASSSPQTGEGMNTEAFFGQGTRLTVV.

The CDR3 DNA follows: TGTGCCAGCAGTTTAGTATGGAGGGGAGGCCTGAACACTGAAGCTTTCTTT. Amino acid sequence: CASSLVWRGGLNTEAFF. The gene calls are TRBV27 and TRBJ1-1; possibly TRBD1 for D (5 bases). The CDR3 totals 17 residues. From germline, CDR1 is MNHEY and CDR2 SMNVEV (reference sequence). Trimming took off 2 bases at V and 0 bases at J, with 16 bases between the two ends.

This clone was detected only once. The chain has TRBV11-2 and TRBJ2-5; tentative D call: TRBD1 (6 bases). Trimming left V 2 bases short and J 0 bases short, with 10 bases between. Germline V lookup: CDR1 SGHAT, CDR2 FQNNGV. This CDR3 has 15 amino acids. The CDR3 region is CASSLNTGYQETQYF. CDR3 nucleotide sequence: TGTGCCAGCAGCTTAAATACAGGGTACCAAGAGACCCAGTACTTC.

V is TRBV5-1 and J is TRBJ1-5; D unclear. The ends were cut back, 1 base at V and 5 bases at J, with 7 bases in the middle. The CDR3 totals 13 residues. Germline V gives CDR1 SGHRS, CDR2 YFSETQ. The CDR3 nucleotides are TGCGCCAGCAGCTTGATCGGCGATCAGCCCCAGCATTTT. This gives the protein CASSLIGDQPQHF.

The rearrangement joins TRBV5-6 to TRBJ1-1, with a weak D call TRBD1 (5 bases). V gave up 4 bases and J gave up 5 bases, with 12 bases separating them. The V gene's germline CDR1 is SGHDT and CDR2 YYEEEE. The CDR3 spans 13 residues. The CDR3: CASSGGPRTEAFF. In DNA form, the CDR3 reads TGTGCCAGCAGCGGGGGACCTCGGACTGAAGCTTTCTTT.

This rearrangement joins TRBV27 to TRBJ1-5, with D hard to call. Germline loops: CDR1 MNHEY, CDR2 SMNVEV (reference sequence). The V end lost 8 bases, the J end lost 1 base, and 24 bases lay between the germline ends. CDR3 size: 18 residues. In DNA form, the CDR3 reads TGTGCCAGCCCCCTTTGCGAGGCTTCCATTAAGAGCAATCAGCCCCAGCATTTT. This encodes CASPLCEASIKSNQPQHF.

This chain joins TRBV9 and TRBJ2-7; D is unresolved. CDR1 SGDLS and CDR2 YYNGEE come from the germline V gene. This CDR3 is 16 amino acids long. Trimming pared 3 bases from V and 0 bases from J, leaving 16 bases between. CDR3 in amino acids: CASSAQWATNSYEQYF. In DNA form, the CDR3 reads TGTGCCAGCAGCGCCCAGTGGGCGACCAACTCCTACGAGCAGTACTTC.

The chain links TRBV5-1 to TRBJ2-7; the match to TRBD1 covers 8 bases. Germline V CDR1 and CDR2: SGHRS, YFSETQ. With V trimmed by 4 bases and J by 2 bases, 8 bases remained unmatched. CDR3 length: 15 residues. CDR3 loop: CASSAYRGTAYEQYF. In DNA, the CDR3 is TGCGCCAGCAGCGCGTACAGGGGGACGGCCTACGAGCAGTACTTC.

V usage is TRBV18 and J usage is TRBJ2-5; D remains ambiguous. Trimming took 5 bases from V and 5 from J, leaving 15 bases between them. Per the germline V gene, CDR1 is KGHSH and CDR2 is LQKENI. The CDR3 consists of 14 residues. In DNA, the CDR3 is TGTGCCAGCTCATTTCAAGCAACCCCGGAGACCCAGTACTTC. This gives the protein CASSFQATPETQYF. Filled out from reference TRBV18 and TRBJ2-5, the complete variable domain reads NAGVMQNPRHLVRRRGQEARLRCSPMKGHSHVYWYRQLPEEGLKFMVYLQKENIIDESGMPKERFSAEFPKEGPSILRIQQVVRGDSAAYFCASSFQATPETQYFGPGTRLLVL.

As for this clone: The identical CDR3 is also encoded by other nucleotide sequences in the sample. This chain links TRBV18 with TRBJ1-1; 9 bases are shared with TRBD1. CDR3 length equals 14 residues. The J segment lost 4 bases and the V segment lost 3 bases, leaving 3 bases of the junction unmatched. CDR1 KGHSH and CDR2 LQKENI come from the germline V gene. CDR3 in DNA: TGTGCCAGCTCACCGGGACAGGGTGGCACTGAAGCTTTCTTT. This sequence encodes CASSPGQGGTEAFF. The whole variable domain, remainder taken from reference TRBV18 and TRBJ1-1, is NAGVMQNPRHLVRRRGQEARLRCSPMKGHSHVYWYRQLPEEGLKFMVYLQKENIIDESGMPKERFSAEFPKEGPSILRIQQVVRGDSAAYFCASSPGQGGTEAFFGQGTRLTVV.

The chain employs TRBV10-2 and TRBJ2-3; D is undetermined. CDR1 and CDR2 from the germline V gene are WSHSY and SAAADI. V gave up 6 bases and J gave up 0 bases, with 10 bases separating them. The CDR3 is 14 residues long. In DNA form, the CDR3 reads TGCGCCAGCAGAGATCAGAGAAGCACAGATACGCAGTATTTT. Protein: CASRDQRSTDTQYF.

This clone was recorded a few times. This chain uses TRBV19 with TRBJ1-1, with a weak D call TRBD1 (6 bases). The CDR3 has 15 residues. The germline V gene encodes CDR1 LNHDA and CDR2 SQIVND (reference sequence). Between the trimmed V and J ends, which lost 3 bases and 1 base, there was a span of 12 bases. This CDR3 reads CASSINGGANTEAFF. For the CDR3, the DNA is TGTGCCAGTAGTATCAACGGGGGGGCGAACACTGAAGCTTTCTTT.

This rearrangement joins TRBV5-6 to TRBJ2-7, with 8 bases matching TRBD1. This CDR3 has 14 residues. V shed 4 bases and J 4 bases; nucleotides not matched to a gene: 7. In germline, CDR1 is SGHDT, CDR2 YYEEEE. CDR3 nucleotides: TGTGCCAGCAGCGAGACAGGGGCGGTTTACGAGCAGTACTTC. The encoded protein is CASSETGAVYEQYF.

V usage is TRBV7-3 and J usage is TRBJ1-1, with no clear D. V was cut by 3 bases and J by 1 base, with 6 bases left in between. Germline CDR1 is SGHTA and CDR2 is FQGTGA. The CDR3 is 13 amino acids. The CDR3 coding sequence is TGTGCCAGCAGCTTTGGCTCGAACACTGAAGCTTTCTTT. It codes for CASSFGSNTEAFF.

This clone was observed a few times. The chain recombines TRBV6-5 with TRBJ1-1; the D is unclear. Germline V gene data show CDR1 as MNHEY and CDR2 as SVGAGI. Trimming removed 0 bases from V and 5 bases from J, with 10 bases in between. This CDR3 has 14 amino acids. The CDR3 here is CASSYSSGITEAFF. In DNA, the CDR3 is TGTGCCAGCAGTTACTCGTCTGGGATAACTGAAGCTTTCTTT.

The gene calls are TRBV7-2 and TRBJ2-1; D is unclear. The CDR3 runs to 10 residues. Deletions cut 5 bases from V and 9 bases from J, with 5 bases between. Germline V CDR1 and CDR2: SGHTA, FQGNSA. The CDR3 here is CASSGSEQFF. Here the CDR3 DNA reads TGTGCCAGCAGCGGAAGTGAGCAGTTCTTC.